This T cell receptor (beta chain) was captured by sequencing in a study of blood T cell repertoires in COVID-19. Study-level background: Both acute and convalescent COVID-19 samples were obtained from the United States, Italy and Spain.

Trimming stripped 2 bases from V and 0 bases from J, with 8 bases between. The CDR3 runs 14 residues. CDR1 GTSNPN and CDR2 SVGIG come from the germline V gene (reference sequence). Authors' analysis steps: By means of reference gene primer amplification, nucleated cell counts were estimated. Libraries were prepared by immunoSEQ multiplex PCR; TCRdb keeps only in-frame clonotypes and omits some of them. V, J and clone size reflect that table, while D and trimming were determined from the DNA. The table records about 250,000 clones, roughly 80% of them present only once. Participant-given clinical history determined each cohort assignment.

Input material: PBMCs or T cells enriched from blood (not recorded which). The chain combines TRBV30 with TRBJ1-3; D possibly corresponds to TRBD1 (5 bases). The source is a man aged 35-49 years who had been exposed to COVID-19. The CDR3 bases are TGTGCCTGGAGTATGGGGCGCTCTGGAAACACCATATATTTT. It yields the protein CAWSMGRSGNTIYF.